This T cell receptor (beta chain) was found in a study of blood T cell repertoires in COVID-19. Overall study context: Samples of COVID-19 (acute and convalescent) were obtained from the United States, Italy and Spain. Sources were T cells, B-cell-depleted T cells, or PBMCs; the material itself was cDNA or gDNA.

Original data processing: Nucleated cell number was recorded as an estimate derived from reference gene primer amplification. TCRdb's table, derived via immunoSEQ multiplex PCR, lists solely in-frame clones and lacks some. V and J calls and clone size are copied from that table; D and trimming were computed from the DNA. The sample consists of 90,000 to 120,000 clones, just over 90% of them appearing once. Germline V lookup: CDR1 SGHTA, CDR2 FQGNSA. Trimming shortened V by 2 bases and J by 5 bases, and 12 bases separated the two germline ends. The CDR3 is made up of 14 amino acids. This sequence originates from a woman aged 30 to 39 with acute or convalescent COVID-19. The chain employs TRBV7-2 and TRBJ2-5; TRBD2 is a possible D gene (5 bases). The sample was peripheral blood. The CDR3 DNA sequence: TGTGCCAGCAGCTTACTACAATCGGGGGAGACCCAGTACTTC. It translates to CASSLLQSGETQYF.